The rows below give T cell receptor beta chains drawn from one sample of a study of CD8 T cells in ankylosing spondylitis. TCRdb re-called the 5' RACE reads with MiXCR, one entry per CDR3 protein. This sample has 200,000 to 250,000 distinct CDR3 sequences, with 15% to 20% found just once. The sample consisted of blood, either unsorted or a sorted T cell fraction (not recorded which). The receptor source for this set is a male donor with ankylosing spondylitis. The conserved cysteine and the conserved F or W are not part of the CDR3 here. D genes are given only for firm matches.

cdr3_aa,d_call,v_call
ASSPPGNEQY,NA,TRBV18
SVEGGLAEYINEQF,NA,TRBV29-1
SGVGLDSTDTQY,TRBD2,TRBV20-1
ASIQGARDNEQF,TRBD1,TRBV9
ASSDSPSAYEQY,NA,TRBV9
ASSPLAGVYNEQF,TRBD2,TRBV28
ASSSPGYPGTDTQY,NA,TRBV4-1
ASKTSWATEAF,NA,TRBV6-1
SAREGGQF,NA,TRBV20-1
ASSQSGNNEQF,NA,TRBV3-1
ASNAGTAGANVLT,TRBD1,TRBV2
ASRSPRGQGQNTEAF,TRBD1,TRBV7-9
ASSPRSTEAF,NA,TRBV28
ASSDGQVSYEQY,TRBD1,TRBV5-1
ASRAPYEQY,NA,TRBV28
ASSQEIGTGETTRYEQY,TRBD1,TRBV3-1
SVEGDMFGAF,NA,TRBV29-1
SARDPDSGSVYTGELF,TRBD2,TRBV20-1
ASSLETTYNEQF,NA,TRBV7-9
ASSYSNARDNEQF,NA,TRBV6-2/TRBV6-3
ASSFDTPGLAGDTDTQY,TRBD2,TRBV12-3/TRBV12-4
ASSEGTDSTNEKLF,NA,TRBV5-1
ASSPSAGRDTEAF,NA,TRBV4-1
ASSQVAGGWERYNEQF,TRBD2,TRBV3-1
ASTGEAKNIQY,TRBD1,TRBV12-3/TRBV12-4
ASSKEGYPYEQY,NA,TRBV13
ASTTGTRTDTQY,NA,TRBV6-1
ASSVGPGTATDTQY,NA,TRBV9
ASTPTGMVDTQY,TRBD1,TRBV9
ASSQLAGDPYEQY,TRBD2,TRBV4-1
APGGNTEAF,TRBD1,TRBV24-1
ASSPIFAQTNTEAF,NA,TRBV7-6
SARDVGLPSYEQY,NA,TRBV20-1
ASSEEQAEQF,NA,TRBV25-1
ASRPGNIAYEQY,NA,TRBV27
ASSWDGAQETQY,NA,TRBV27
ASSFGDTTHEQY,NA,TRBV13